Following are 17 T cell receptor beta chains from one sample sequenced in a study of blood T cell repertoires in COVID-19. Profiling relied on immunoSEQ multiplex PCR, and the TCRdb table lists in-frame clones only, not all of them. Seen here are some 30,000 clones, roughly 87% observed once, and the top ten hold less than 6.5%. Sequences were obtained from peripheral blood. All receptors come from a man between 60 and 75 years old with active COVID-19.

The rearrangement links TRBV15 to TRBJ2-1; 8 bases match TRBD1. The V segment lost 0 bases and the J segment 7 bases; nucleotides outside the gene matches: 11. The germline CDR1 and CDR2 sequences are LNHNV and YYDKDF (reference sequence). The CDR3 spans 17 residues. CDR3 amino acids: CATSRDLLGQGKNEQFF. The DNA for the CDR3 is TGTGCCACCAGCAGAGATCTCTTAGGACAGGGAAAAAATGAGCAGTTCTTC.

This clone was counted a few times. The sample holds other DNA sequences that translate to the same CDR3. This chain joins TRBV7-8 and TRBJ2-7, with D possibly TRBD1 on 6 matching bases. The V end lost 5 bases, the J end lost 2 bases, and 13 bases lay between the germline ends. This CDR3 comprises 14 residues. Germline V gives CDR1 SGHVS, CDR2 FQNEAQ. In DNA, the CDR3 is TGTGCCAGCAGCGTCGACAGGAATCCCTACGAGCAGTACTTC. It is translated as CASSVDRNPYEQYF. The full variable domain, in which reference TRBV7-8 and TRBJ2-7 provide the parts outside the CDR3, is GAGVSQSPRYKVAKRGQDVALRCDPISGHVSLFWYQQALGQGPEFLTYFQNEAQLDKSGLPSDRFFAERPEGSVSTLKIQRTQQEDSAVYLCASSVDRNPYEQYFGPGTRLTVT.

The J gene is TRBJ1-1, the V gene TRBV5-1; 8 nucleotides agree with TRBD1. Germline V gene sequence: CDR1 SGHRS, CDR2 YFSETQ. The CDR3 covers 17 residues. The V gene end was trimmed by 3 bases and the J gene end by 6 bases; junction bases not matched to a gene: 16. DNA of the CDR3: TGCGCCAGCAGCTGGAGGACAGGGTCCTCTCGAACGCCTGAAGCTTTCTTT. The encoded protein is CASSWRTGSSRTPEAFF.

The chain combines TRBV7-6 with TRBJ1-4; D gene ambiguous. This CDR3 comprises 19 residues. Trimming stripped 5 bases from V and 5 bases from J, with 27 bases between. Germline V gene lookup returns CDR1 SGHVS and CDR2 FNYEAQ. The CDR3 DNA follows: TGTGCCAGCAGCCCCGCGGTTTGGGAGAGTGATGAAATAAATGAAAAACTGTTTTTT. It translates to CASSPAVWESDEINEKLFF. Complete variable domain (other parts from reference TRBV7-6 and TRBJ1-4): GAGVSQSPRYKVTKRGQDVALRCDPISGHVSLYWYRQALGQGPEFLTYFNYEAQQDKSGLPNDRFSAERPEGSISTLTIQRTEQRDSAMYRCASSPAVWESDEINEKLFFGSGTQLSVL.

This chain connects TRBV20-1 to TRBJ1-1; D is undetermined. CDR1 is DFQATT, CDR2 SNEGSKA, per germline (reference sequence). V was cut by 6 bases and J by 7 bases, with 12 bases left in between. The length of the CDR3 is 11 residues. The CDR3 sequence: CSAVPGFEAFF. CDR3 sequence (DNA): TGCAGTGCCGTTCCAGGATTTGAAGCTTTCTTT.

This chain's CDR3 is CASSPGGALYEQYF. CDR3 coding DNA: TGTGCCAGTAGCCCCGGGGGGGCATTATACGAGCAGTACTTC. This chain connects TRBV19 to TRBJ2-7; 8 bases fit TRBD2. This CDR3 has 14 residues. J lost 4 bases, V lost 6 bases, and 8 bases had no gene match. Per germline, CDR1 LNHDA and CDR2 SQIVND (reference sequence).

This clone was picked up a small number of times. J is TRBJ1-3 and V is TRBV7-9, with 7 positions matching TRBD1. The CDR3 covers 14 residues. The J segment lost 3 bases and the V segment lost 2 bases, leaving 1 base of the junction unmatched. Germline V lookup: CDR1 SEHNR, CDR2 FQNEAQ (reference sequence). The DNA for the CDR3 is TGTGCCAGCAGCTTAAACAGGGGTGGAAACACCATATATTTT. Amino acids: CASSLNRGGNTIYF.

The V and J genes are TRBV5-1 and TRBJ2-1, with TRBD2 matching over 9 bases. This CDR3 has 15 amino acids. The trim removed 4 bases at V and 7 bases at J, leaving 9 bases unmatched. CDR1 SGHRS and CDR2 YFSETQ come from the germline V gene. CDR3 bases: TGCGCCAGCAGCACGAGCGGCGGGGGGGCAAATGAGCAGTTCTTC. Its translation: CASSTSGGGANEQFF.

The CDR3 nucleotides are TGTGCCAGCAACCGCCTCGGGGTGTATCAGCCCCAGCATTTT. Translating it yields CASNRLGVYQPQHF. This sequence joins TRBV2 and TRBJ1-5; D not resolved. V shed 7 bases and J shed 5 bases, with 15 bases lying between them. The CDR3 loop spans 14 amino acids. Germline CDR1 reads SNHLY; CDR2 reads FYNNEI.

The CDR3: CASSEAGRADTQYF. The DNA for the CDR3 is TGCGCCAGCAGTGAAGCAGGGCGCGCAGATACGCAGTATTTT. The gene calls are TRBV10-1 and TRBJ2-3; TRBD1 is a possible D gene (5 bases). This CDR3 region has 14 residues. V was cut by 3 bases and J by 4 bases, with 11 bases left in between. The germline V gene encodes CDR1 WNHNN and CDR2 SYGVQD (reference sequence).

The V and J genes are TRBV11-3 and TRBJ2-1, with TRBD2 matching over 9 bases. Trimming took 4 bases from V and 4 from J; bases not matched to a gene: 5. The CDR3 has 15 residues. The germline V gene has CDR1 SGHNT and CDR2 YENEEA. CDR3 sequence (DNA): TGTGCCAGCAGCTCAAGCGGGGGGCCTTACAATGAGCAGTTCTTC. Amino acid sequence: CASSSSGGPYNEQFF.

V gene TRBV28 combines with J gene TRBJ2-7; possibly TRBD2 for D (6 bases). Trimming took 3 bases from V and 2 from J, leaving 23 bases between them. The CDR3 consists of 18 residues. Germline V gene sequence: CDR1 MDHEN, CDR2 SYDVKM. CDR3 sequence (DNA): TGTGCCAGCAGTTTCACCCTAGCGACCCTAGTCTTCACCTACGAGCAGTACTTC. Protein sequence: CASSFTLATLVFTYEQYF.

The chain joins TRBV2 to TRBJ2-7; TRBD1 aligns across 8 bases. Germline V lookup: CDR1 SNHLY, CDR2 FYNNEI. CDR3 length equals 16 residues. With 6 bases clipped from V and 3 bases from J, the junction kept 13 bases outside the gene matches. DNA for the CDR3: TGTGCCAGCAGCGGACCTGGGCGGACAGGGCTCTACGAGCAGTACTTC. Translation: CASSGPGRTGLYEQYF.

The chain links TRBV15 to TRBJ1-3, with D perhaps matching TRBD1 (6 bases). Germline CDR1 LNHNV, CDR2 YYDKDF (reference sequence). The CDR3 sequence is 14 residues long. V lost 7 bases and J lost 3, with 13 bases in between. In DNA, the CDR3 is TGTGCCACCAAGAGAGGGGGGGGTGGAAACACCATATATTTT. It specifies CATKRGGGGNTIYF.

The chain employs TRBV2 and TRBJ2-2; D uncertain. The CDR3 runs to 14 residues. Germline V gives CDR1 SNHLY, CDR2 FYNNEI. Trimming stripped 3 bases from V and 3 bases from J, with 8 bases between. The DNA of the CDR3 is TGTGCCAGCAGTGACTTGGCAGACACCGGGGAGCTGTTTTTT. Translated, it gives CASSDLADTGELFF.

This chain links TRBV3-1 (or the pseudogene TRBV3-2) with TRBJ2-5; possible D gene TRBD2, 6 bases. V was pared by 1 base and J by 4 bases, with 7 bases between. Germline V lookup: CDR1 LGHDT, CDR2 YNNKEL (reference sequence). CDR3 length: 13 residues. CDR3 nucleotide sequence: TGTGCCAGCAGCCAAGGGAGGGGAGAGACCCAGTACTTC. Its translation: CASSQGRGETQYF.

This clone was detected a few times. This rearrangement joins TRBV10-1 to TRBJ2-1; D gene ambiguous. Trimming removed 3 bases at V and 0 bases at J, with 6 bases between. Germline V gene data show CDR1 as WNHNN and CDR2 as SYGVQD (reference sequence). The length of the CDR3 is 14 residues. DNA of the CDR3: TGCGCCAGCAGTGATTCAGGCTCCTACAATGAGCAGTTCTTC. Translation: CASSDSGSYNEQFF.